Shown below are 24 T cell receptor beta chains from a single sample sequenced in a study of PD-L1 blockade in urothelial cancer. Method: immunoSEQ multiplex PCR; TCRdb's copy keeps in-frame clones and lacks some. The table records some 52,000 clones, approximately 87% of them present only once. Sequencing used PBMCs, obtained around atezolizumab (anti-PD-L1) treatment. The receptor set was obtained from a man aged 40-49 years with urothelial cancer.

The chain is built from TRBV2 and TRBJ1-6; the match to TRBD1 covers 7 bases. The V gene's germline CDR1 is SNHLY and CDR2 FYNNEI. The CDR3 is made up of 14 amino acids. Germline trimming cut 8 bases from V and 7 bases from J; bases unmatched to any gene: 8. In DNA, the CDR3 is TGTGCCAGCCCTTCAGGGGGTGAGAATTCACCCCTCCACTTT. Translation gives CASPSGGENSPLHF.

For the CDR3, the DNA is TGTGCCACCAGCAAGGACAGGAGCTCCTACAATGAGCAGTTCTTC. Its protein is CATSKDRSSYNEQFF. J is TRBJ2-1 and V is TRBV15, with 7 bases lining up with TRBD1. V trimming: 4 bases; J trimming: 0 bases; junction bases outside the gene matches: 3. This CDR3 comprises 15 residues. Looked up from germline, CDR1 is LNHNV and CDR2 is YYDKDF (reference sequence). The entire variable domain, with the rest obtained from reference TRBV15 and TRBJ2-1, is as follows: DAMVIQNPRYQVTQFGKPVTLSCSQTLNHNVMYWYQQKSSQAPKLLFHYYDKDFNNEADTPDNFQSRRPNTSFCFLDIRSPGLGDTAMYLCATSKDRSSYNEQFFGPGTRLTVL.

The chain is built from TRBV29-1 and TRBJ2-5; TRBD2 is a possible D gene (5 bases). The germline CDR1 and CDR2 sequences are SQVTM and ANQGSEA. Trimming pared 8 bases from V and 1 base from J, leaving 11 bases between. CDR3 size: 12 residues. CDR3: CSLGVAQETQYF. CDR3 nucleotide sequence: TGCAGCCTCGGGGTAGCCCAAGAGACCCAGTACTTC.

The CDR3 is CAWSGGTVSGGYTF. The DNA for the CDR3 is TGTGCCTGGAGTGGTGGGACAGTAAGTGGAGGCTACACCTTC. The chain employs TRBV30 and TRBJ1-2; TRBD1 agrees at 7 bases. Unmatched junction bases numbered 10, after V lost 1 base and J lost 8 bases. Germline CDR1 GTSNPN, CDR2 SVGIG (reference sequence). The CDR3 loop spans 14 amino acids.

The J gene is TRBJ2-4, the V gene TRBV28, with D perhaps matching TRBD1 (6 bases). The germline V gene encodes CDR1 MDHEN and CDR2 SYDVKM. V lost 8 bases, J lost 8 bases, and 22 bases lay in between. The CDR3 loop spans 15 amino acids. In DNA, the CDR3 is TGTGCCAGCTATTCCATCCAGGGGCGTGAAGACATTCAGTACTTC. Its protein product is CASYSIQGREDIQYF.

V and J are TRBV7-2 and TRBJ2-7; 8 bases are shared with TRBD2. CDR3 length equals 15 residues. V lost 7 bases to trimming and J lost 5 bases; unmatched junction nucleotides: 13. In germline, CDR1 is SGHTA, CDR2 FQGNSA. As DNA, the CDR3 is TGTGCCAGCACCACTAGCGGAGGAACTCCTAACGAGCAGTACTTC. Protein sequence: CASTTSGGTPNEQYF.

This clone has just a few counts. The genes are TRBV4-1 and TRBJ2-1, with TRBD1 matching 9 bases. The CDR3 extends over 15 amino acids. The V gene end was trimmed by 2 bases and the J gene end by 9 bases; junction bases not matched to a gene: 8. Germline lookup yields CDR1 MGHRA and CDR2 YSYEKL. This chain's CDR3 is CASSQPRQGGGEQFF. In DNA form, the CDR3 reads TGCGCCAGCAGCCAACCCCGACAGGGGGGTGGTGAGCAGTTCTTC.

The chain is built from TRBV27 and TRBJ1-5; 7 bases agree with TRBD1. Germline loops: CDR1 MNHEY, CDR2 SMNVEV (reference sequence). V was pared by 4 bases and J by 4 bases, with 1 base of the junction left unmatched. CDR3 length: 13 residues. For the CDR3, the DNA is TGTGCCAGCAGTTGGGACAGTAATCAGCCCCAGCATTTT. It specifies CASSWDSNQPQHF.

The V gene is TRBV7-2, the J gene TRBJ2-4; a weak D match, TRBD2 (5 bases). This CDR3 has 18 amino acids. Trimming cost V 0 bases and J 0 bases, with 15 bases left between them. From germline, CDR1 is SGHTA and CDR2 FQGNSA. The CDR3 DNA is TGTGCCAGCAGCTTAGCGCGGACCGCGGGCCTAGCCAAAAACATTCAGTACTTC. Its translation is CASSLARTAGLAKNIQYF.

The chain combines TRBV19 with TRBJ2-1; no reliable D call. V shed 6 bases and J shed 3 bases, with 9 bases lying between them. Looked up from germline, CDR1 is LNHDA and CDR2 is SQIVND (reference sequence). The length of the CDR3 is 13 residues. CDR3: CASRDFDYNEQFF. As DNA, the CDR3 is TGTGCCAGTAGAGACTTCGACTACAATGAGCAGTTCTTC.

The gene calls are TRBV5-4 and TRBJ1-1; D ambiguous. The V gene lost 2 bases and the J gene lost 5 bases, with 16 bases spanning the gap. The CDR3 extends over 15 amino acids. The germline V gene has CDR1 SGHNT and CDR2 YYREEE (reference sequence). The CDR3 DNA reads TGTGCCAGCAGCTTCGCCAAGGTCGGCGGTACTGAAGCTTTCTTT. Translating it yields CASSFAKVGGTEAFF.

The rearrangement joins TRBV28 to TRBJ1-2; possible D gene TRBD1, 5 bases. In germline, CDR1 is MDHEN, CDR2 SYDVKM. This CDR3 contains 12 residues. V lost 7 bases, J lost 3 bases, and 9 bases lay in between. The CDR3 bases are TGTGCCAGCACGGGGACTCACTATGGCTACACCTTC. Protein product: CASTGTHYGYTF.

The rearrangement uses TRBV28 and TRBJ2-5; 7 bases line up with TRBD1. The V segment lost 7 bases and the J segment 2 bases; nucleotides outside the gene matches: 7. Germline CDR1 is MDHEN and CDR2 is SYDVKM. There are 14 residues in the CDR3. The CDR3 nucleotides are TGTGCCAGCACCGGGACAGTATTACAAGAGACCCAGTACTTC. Amino acids: CASTGTVLQETQYF.

This sequence joins TRBV5-1 and TRBJ2-7; 9 positions agree with TRBD1. This CDR3 has 13 amino acids. CDR1 is SGHRS, CDR2 YFSETQ, per germline. J lost 6 bases, V lost 2 bases, and 3 bases had no gene match. In nucleotides, the CDR3 is TGCGCCAGCAGCTTCTACAGGGGGCGCGAGCAGTACTTC. It codes for CASSFYRGREQYF.

The rearrangement links TRBV2 to TRBJ2-1; a weak D match, TRBD2 (5 bases). Germline V CDR1 and CDR2: SNHLY, FYNNEI. The CDR3 runs to 14 residues. V was shortened by 6 bases and J by 7 bases, with 16 bases between the two germline ends. The CDR3 nucleotides read TGTGCCAGCAGCCCTTGGGCTAGCATGAATGAGCAGTTCTTC. Translating it yields CASSPWASMNEQFF.

The V and J genes are TRBV29-1 and TRBJ2-7; TRBD1 aligns across 8 bases. Germline loops: CDR1 SQVTM, CDR2 ANQGSEA. The CDR3 totals 12 residues. V gave up 7 bases and J gave up 2 bases; unmatched junction bases: 4. CDR3 sequence (DNA): TGCAGCGCCGGACAGGGAGCCTACGAGCAGTACTTC. The encoded protein is CSAGQGAYEQYF.

The V call is TRBV5-8, the J call TRBJ1-1; D call uncertain. Germline V CDR1 and CDR2: SGHTS, YDEGEE. The CDR3 has 15 residues. V lost 0 bases, J lost 4 bases, and 13 bases lay in between. As DNA, the CDR3 is TGTGCCAGCAGCTTGGGTTTGGTATTGAGCACTGAAGCTTTCTTT. Amino acids: CASSLGLVLSTEAFF. Complete variable domain (other parts from reference TRBV5-8 and TRBJ1-1): EAGVTQSPTHLIKTRGQQATLRCSPISGHTSVYWYQQALGLGLQFLLWYDEGEERNRGNFPPRFSGRQFPNYSSELNVNALELEDSALYLCASSLGLVLSTEAFFGQGTRLTVV.

The chain employs TRBV6-4 and TRBJ1-2, with 7 bases aligning to TRBD1. The trim removed 3 bases at V and 4 bases at J, leaving 2 bases unmatched. CDR3 length: 13 residues. Germline V gene data show CDR1 as MRHNA and CDR2 as SNTAGT. The DNA of the CDR3 is TGTGCCAGCAGTGAACCAGGGGGCTATGGCTACACCTTC. It codes for CASSEPGGYGYTF.

This chain joins TRBV5-6 and TRBJ2-5; D ambiguous. V was pared by 0 bases and J by 3 bases, with 3 bases between. The CDR3 is 12 residues long. CDR1 is SGHDT, CDR2 YYEEEE, per germline. The CDR3 DNA reads as TGTGCCAGCAGCTTGGCCGAAGAGACCCAGTACTTC. Residues: CASSLAEETQYF. Complete variable domain (other parts from reference TRBV5-6 and TRBJ2-5): DAGVTQSPTHLIKTRGQQVTLRCSPKSGHDTVSWYQQALGQGPQFIFQYYEEEERQRGNFPDRFSGHQFPNYSSELNVNALLLGDSALYLCASSLAEETQYFGPGTRLLVL.

In this sample, this clone turned up a few times. CDR3 residues: CASSLSSGRGLGDTQYF. The CDR3 coding sequence is TGTGCCAGCAGCTTATCTAGCGGGAGAGGATTGGGGGATACGCAGTATTTT. The V call is TRBV7-6, the J call TRBJ2-3; 10 bases line up with TRBD2. The germline V gene encodes CDR1 SGHVS and CDR2 FNYEAQ. The J segment lost 6 bases and the V segment lost 2 bases, leaving 11 bases of the junction unmatched. This CDR3 is 17 amino acids long.

The chain carries TRBV28 and TRBJ1-5, with D hard to call. Trimming took 4 bases from V and 9 from J, leaving 10 bases between them. The CDR3 runs 12 residues. Looked up from germline, CDR1 is MDHEN and CDR2 is SYDVKM. CDR3 DNA sequence: TGTGCCAGCAGTTGGGCAGTACCGCCCCAGCATTTT. Translation: CASSWAVPPQHF.

This clone was counted between two and nine times. J is TRBJ2-3 and V is TRBV10-1; 7 positions match TRBD2. The CDR3 length is 17 residues. CDR1 and CDR2 (germline): WNHNN, SYGVQD (reference sequence). The J segment lost 4 bases and the V segment lost 2 bases, leaving 12 bases of the junction unmatched. The CDR3 reads CASSEPPRAGRPDTQYF. The CDR3 region has the DNA TGCGCCAGCAGTGAGCCCCCGAGAGCGGGGAGGCCAGATACGCAGTATTTT.

This clone was counted ten times or more. The J gene is TRBJ1-1, the V gene TRBV14; D might be TRBD1 (5 bases). CDR3 length equals 15 residues. The V gene's germline CDR1 is SGHDN and CDR2 FVKESK. Deletions cut 4 bases from V and 5 bases from J, with 17 bases between. CDR3: CASSLKVSGMTEAFF. CDR3 DNA sequence: TGTGCCAGCAGCCTCAAGGTTTCAGGGATGACTGAAGCTTTCTTT.

The V gene is TRBV18, the J gene TRBJ1-1; D is unclear. Germline CDR1 is KGHSH and CDR2 is LQKENI. This CDR3 spans 17 amino acids. V was cut by 0 bases and J by 4 bases, with 18 bases left in between. The DNA for the CDR3 is TGTGCCAGCTCACCACCGACTCTCCCGGTGACGGGCACTGAAGCTTTCTTT. It yields the protein CASSPPTLPVTGTEAFF.